One and the same sample provided the 5 T cell receptor beta chains below, sequenced in a study of technical replicates of blood from a handful of donors. Libraries were prepared by immunoSEQ multiplex PCR; TCRdb keeps only in-frame clonotypes and omits some of them. The sample carries 65,000 to 90,000 clones, 93% recorded once. Source material: T cells isolated from PBMCs. Receptor source: a human donor in good health.

The chain combines TRBV5-1 with TRBJ2-7; D may be TRBD1 (5 bases). Germline values: CDR1 SGHRS, CDR2 YFSETQ. Trimming left V 4 bases short and J 2 bases short, with 13 bases between. The CDR3 has 14 amino acids. Written as DNA, the CDR3 is TGCGCCAGCAGCCTGGCACAGGTCCCCTACGAGCAGTACTTC. It specifies CASSLAQVPYEQYF.

This clone was detected only once. The rearrangement uses TRBV2 and TRBJ2-3; 8 positions agree with TRBD1. Unmatched junction bases numbered 7, after V lost 7 bases and J lost 1 base. The CDR3 sequence is 15 residues long. CDR1 is SNHLY, CDR2 FYNNEI, per germline. The CDR3 loop reads CASTSGGRGTDTQYF. The CDR3 DNA is TGTGCCAGCACCTCAGGGGGCCGGGGCACAGATACGCAGTATTTT.

This chain connects TRBV10-1 to TRBJ2-1, with 11 bases aligning to TRBD2. J was trimmed by 5 bases and V by 6 bases; bases with no gene match: 3. Per the germline V gene, CDR1 is WNHNN and CDR2 is SYGVQD (reference sequence). This CDR3 region has 14 residues. CDR3 nucleotide sequence: TGCGCCAGCAGCTTAGCGGGAGGGGACAATGAGCAGTTCTTC. Translated, it gives CASSLAGGDNEQFF.

V gene TRBV11-1 combines with J gene TRBJ2-1; the match to TRBD2 covers 7 bases. The CDR3 is 17 residues long. From germline, CDR1 is SGHAT and CDR2 FQDESV (reference sequence). The J segment lost 3 bases and the V segment lost 5 bases, leaving 13 bases of the junction unmatched. CDR3 coding DNA: TGTGCCAGCAGCACCCCGGGGGGAGGTACCTACTACAATGAGCAGTTCTTC. It yields the protein CASSTPGGGTYYNEQFF.

V and J are TRBV6-4 and TRBJ2-7, with a weak D call TRBD1 (6 bases). V was pared by 6 bases and J by 4 bases, with 22 bases between. Germline values: CDR1 MRHNA, CDR2 SNTAGT. This CDR3 spans 16 amino acids. CDR3 nucleotide sequence: TGTGCCAGCAGGATGGGGACATCACGATTAGGGTACGAGCAGTACTTC. The encoded protein is CASRMGTSRLGYEQYF.